Reported below is one T cell receptor beta chain. This table comes from immunoSEQ multiplex PCR, and its TCRdb copy is limited to in-frame clones, with some not included. The sample carries approximately 39,000 clones, around 93% recorded once. This sample stems from a study of T cell changes during pregnancy in multiple sclerosis. The V segment lost 3 bases and the J segment 7 bases; nucleotides outside the gene matches: 13. The CDR3 covers 17 residues. The germline gives CDR1 MDHEN, CDR2 SYDVKM. This clonotype was sampled from a female donor with multiple sclerosis, enrolled in a pregnancy study. This sequence joins TRBV28 and TRBJ2-3, with 10 bases aligning to TRBD2. Specimen: CD4+ T cells from peripheral blood mononuclear cells, collected in the second trimester of pregnancy. The CDR3 region is CASSFSLAGGPMNTQYF. As DNA, the CDR3 is TGTGCCAGCAGTTTTTCTTTAGCGGGAGGCCCCATGAATACGCAGTATTTT.